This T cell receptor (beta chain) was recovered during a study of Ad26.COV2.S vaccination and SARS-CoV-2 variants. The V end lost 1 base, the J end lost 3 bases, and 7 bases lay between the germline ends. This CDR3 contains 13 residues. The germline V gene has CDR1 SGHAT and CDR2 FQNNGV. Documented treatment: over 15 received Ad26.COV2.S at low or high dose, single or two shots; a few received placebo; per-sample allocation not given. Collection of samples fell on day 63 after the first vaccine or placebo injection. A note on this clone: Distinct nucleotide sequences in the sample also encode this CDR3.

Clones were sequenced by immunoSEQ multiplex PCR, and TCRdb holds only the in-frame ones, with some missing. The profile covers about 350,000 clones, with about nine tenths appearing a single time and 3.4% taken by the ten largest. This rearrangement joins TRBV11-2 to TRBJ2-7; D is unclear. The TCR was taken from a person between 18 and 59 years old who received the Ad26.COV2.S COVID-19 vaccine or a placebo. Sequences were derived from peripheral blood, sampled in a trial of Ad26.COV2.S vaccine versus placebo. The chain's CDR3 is CASSLGSNYEQYF. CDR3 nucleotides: TGTGCCAGCAGCTTAGGGTCAAACTACGAGCAGTACTTC. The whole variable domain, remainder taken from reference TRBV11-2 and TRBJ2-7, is EAGVAQSPRYKIIEKRQSVAFWCNPISGHATLYWYQQILGQGPKLLIQFQNNGVVDDSQLPKDRFSAERLKGVDSTLKIQPAKLEDSAVYLCASSLGSNYEQYFGPGTRLTVT.